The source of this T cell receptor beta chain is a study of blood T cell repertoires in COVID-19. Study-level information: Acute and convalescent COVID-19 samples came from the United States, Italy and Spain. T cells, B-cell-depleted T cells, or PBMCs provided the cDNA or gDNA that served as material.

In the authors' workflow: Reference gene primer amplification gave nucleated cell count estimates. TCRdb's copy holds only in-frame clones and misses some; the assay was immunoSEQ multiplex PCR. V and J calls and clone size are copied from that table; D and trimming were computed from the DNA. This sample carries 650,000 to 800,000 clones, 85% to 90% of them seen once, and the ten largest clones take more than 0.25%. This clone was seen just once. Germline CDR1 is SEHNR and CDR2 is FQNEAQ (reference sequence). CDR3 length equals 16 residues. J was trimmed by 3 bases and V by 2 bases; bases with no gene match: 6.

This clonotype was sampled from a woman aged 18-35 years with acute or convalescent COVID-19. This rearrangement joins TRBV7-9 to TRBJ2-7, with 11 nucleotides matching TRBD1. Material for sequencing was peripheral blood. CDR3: CASSLFGTGGIYEQYF. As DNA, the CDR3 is TGTGCCAGCAGCTTATTCGGGACAGGGGGAATCTACGAGCAGTACTTC.